Detailed here is one TCR beta chain. Its antigen is not known. Adult Caucasians living in Nashville, Tennessee made up all of the donors. V was cut by 2 bases and J by 4 bases, with 12 bases left in between. This CDR3 has 15 amino acids. Germline values: CDR1 MDHEN, CDR2 SYDVKM. The data originate from a study of shared clonotypes between healthy human individuals. Whole-study findings and limits: Against clonotypes common to all four donors, non-shared ones had lower generation probabilities. Memory subsets had estimated richness that was generally smaller than that of naive subsets.

Libraries were prepared by immunoSEQ multiplex PCR; TCRdb keeps only in-frame clonotypes and omits some of them. Of about 960,000 clones in the sample, about 80% are singletons; the top ten hold 1.5%. The receptor's source is a young man in good health. V usage is TRBV28 and J usage is TRBJ1-3; D is ambiguous. The sequenced material came from memory CD4+ T cells sorted from blood. Described subset: CD45RA-negative fraction. This chain's CDR3 is CASSLRQTTGNTIYF. The CDR3 region has the DNA TGTGCCAGCAGTTTACGGCAAACTACGGGAAACACCATATATTTT.